This TCR beta chain stems from a study of blood T cell repertoires in COVID-19 (dated by TCRdb to about 2020). A note on the overall study: Samples covering the acute and convalescent phases of COVID-19 were provided by collaborators in the United States, Italy and Spain. The repertoires were made available in a free public database intended to serve as a resource for research on the immune response to SARS-CoV-2. The samples were drawn from two sources: the first 160 participants of the ongoing ImmuneRACE study, and 950 to 1,500 subjects contributed by 6 global collaborators. Subjects who had been exposed to COVID-19, were actively infected with it, or had recovered from it provided the deeply sampled blood TCRbeta repertoires that made up the dataset. Where HLA class I and class II types were available, the types were taken from metadata supplied by the sample provider, not from assay-based typing. The material from the prospective study consisted of cDNA or gDNA derived from T cells, B-cell-depleted T cells, or PBMCs. A de-identified subject ID, COVID-19 status, age in years and sex were almost always included in the sample metadata. The paper as a whole reports these results and caveats: How much clinical and demographic metadata was included differed by source and by participant, and the metadata was provided uncurated.

With respect to this clone: It has no known antigen specificity. It has no much larger one-base neighbor in the sample; base qualities were not kept.

One collaborating source in Seattle enrolled patients while the patients were actively infected and followed the patients over time throughout the course of disease. The collaborating institutions used their own protocols to collect whole blood in K2EDTA tubes. Collaborator samples were shipped for TCRbeta analysis as frozen whole blood, isolated PBMCs, or DNA extracted from either sample type. Sequences SGHVT (CDR1) and SQSDAQ (CDR2) are obtained from the germline V gene. The CDR3 has 16 amino acids, counting the end cysteine and phenylalanine. Solely the CDR3 DNA is kept, with 48 bases framed from the first base. The junction shows trimming of 2 bases on V and 5 bases on J, plus 19 bases between the germline ends. The immunoSEQ Assay, a bias-controlled multiplex PCR, was used to amplify TCRbeta CDR3 regions from genomic DNA. The source study handled its data this way. Within the assay, amplification of reference gene primers was used to estimate how many nucleated cells each sample contained. Sequence reads were collapsed and filtered to measure the absolute abundance of every unique TCRbeta CDR3 rearrangement. Productive Simpson clonality was computed per sample as the square root of Simpson's diversity index over productive rearrangements. Sourced from immuneACCESS, this table was stored by TCRdb with only in-frame sequences that have V and J called. A share of the clones is absent; for the studies checked, an unresolved V gene accounts for under half, and the remainder has no known explanation. V and J calls plus clone size are reproduced from that table; the DNA served to infer D and trimming. The sample data list about 170,000 clones, and around 84% of these were observed just once. The ten largest clones add up to around 15% of the sample.

This TCR derives from a woman between 65 and 79 years old with COVID-19, enrolled during active disease. The specimen was peripheral blood. Recombination connected TRBV7-4 to TRBJ2-7, with no confident D gene call. DNA sequence: TGTGCCAGCAGCTTACCGGTCAACCCCCTCCTAGACGAGCAGTACTTC. Its product reads: CASSLPVNPLLDEQYF.